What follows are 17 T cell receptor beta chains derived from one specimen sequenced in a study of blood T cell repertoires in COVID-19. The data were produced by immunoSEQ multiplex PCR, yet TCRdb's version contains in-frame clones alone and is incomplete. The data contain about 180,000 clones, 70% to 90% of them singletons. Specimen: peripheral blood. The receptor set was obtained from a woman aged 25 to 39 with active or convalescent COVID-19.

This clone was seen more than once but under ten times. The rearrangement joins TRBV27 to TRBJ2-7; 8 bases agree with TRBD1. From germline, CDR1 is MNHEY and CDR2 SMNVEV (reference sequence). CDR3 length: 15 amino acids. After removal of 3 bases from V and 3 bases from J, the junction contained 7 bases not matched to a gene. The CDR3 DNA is TGTGCCAGCAGTTTCTCGGGACAGGCCTACTACGAGCAGTACTTC. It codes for CASSFSGQAYYEQYF.

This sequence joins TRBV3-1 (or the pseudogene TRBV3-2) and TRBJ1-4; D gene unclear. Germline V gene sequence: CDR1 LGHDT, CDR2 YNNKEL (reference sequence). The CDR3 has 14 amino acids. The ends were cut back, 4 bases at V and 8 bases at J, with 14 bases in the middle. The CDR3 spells CASSLRLDREKLFF. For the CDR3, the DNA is TGTGCCAGCAGCCTCCGACTTGACCGGGAAAAACTGTTTTTT.

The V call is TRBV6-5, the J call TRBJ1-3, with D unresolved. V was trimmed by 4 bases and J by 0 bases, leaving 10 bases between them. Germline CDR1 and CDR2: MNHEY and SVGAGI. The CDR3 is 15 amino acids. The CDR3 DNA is TGTGCCAGCAGTTCAGCGGGATACTCTGGAAACACCATATATTTT. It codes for CASSSAGYSGNTIYF.

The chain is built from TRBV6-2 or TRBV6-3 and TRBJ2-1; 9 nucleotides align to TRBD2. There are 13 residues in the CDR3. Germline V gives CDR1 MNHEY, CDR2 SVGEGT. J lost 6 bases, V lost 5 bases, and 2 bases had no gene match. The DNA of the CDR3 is TGTGCCAGCAGTCGGGGACTAGCCAATGAGCAGTTCTTC. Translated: CASSRGLANEQFF.

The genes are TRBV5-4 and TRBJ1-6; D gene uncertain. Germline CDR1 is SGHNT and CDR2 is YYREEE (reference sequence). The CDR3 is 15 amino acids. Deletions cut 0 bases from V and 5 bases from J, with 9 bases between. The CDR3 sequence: CASSLEYSNNSPLHF. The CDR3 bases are TGTGCCAGCAGCTTGGAGTACAGCAATAATTCACCCCTCCACTTT.

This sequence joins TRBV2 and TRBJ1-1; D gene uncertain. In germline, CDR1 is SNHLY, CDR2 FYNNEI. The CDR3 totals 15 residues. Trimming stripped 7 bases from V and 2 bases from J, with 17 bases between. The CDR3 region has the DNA TGTGCCAGCATTAGAGGCGGTTTTGTAAACACTGAAGCTTTCTTT. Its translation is CASIRGGFVNTEAFF. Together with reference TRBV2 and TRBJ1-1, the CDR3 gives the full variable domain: EPEVTQTPSHQVTQMGQEVILRCVPISNHLYFYWYRQILGQKVEFLVSFYNNEISEKSEIFDDQFSVERPDGSNFTLKIRSTKLEDSAMYFCASIRGGFVNTEAFFGQGTRLTVV.

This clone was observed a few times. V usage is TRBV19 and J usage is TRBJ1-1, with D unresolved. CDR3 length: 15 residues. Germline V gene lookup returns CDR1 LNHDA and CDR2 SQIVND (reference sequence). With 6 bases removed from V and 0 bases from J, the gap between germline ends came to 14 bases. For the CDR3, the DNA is TGTGCCAGTAGAAGCTGGGCGAGCATGAACACTGAAGCTTTCTTT. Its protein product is CASRSWASMNTEAFF.

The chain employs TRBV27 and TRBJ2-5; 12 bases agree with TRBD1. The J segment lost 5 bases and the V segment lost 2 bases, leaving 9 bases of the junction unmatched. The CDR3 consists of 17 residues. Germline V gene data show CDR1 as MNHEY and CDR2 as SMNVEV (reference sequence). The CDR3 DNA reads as TGTGCCAGCAGTTTAATCGGGACAGGGGGCGTCGGGGAGACCCAGTACTTC. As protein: CASSLIGTGGVGETQYF.

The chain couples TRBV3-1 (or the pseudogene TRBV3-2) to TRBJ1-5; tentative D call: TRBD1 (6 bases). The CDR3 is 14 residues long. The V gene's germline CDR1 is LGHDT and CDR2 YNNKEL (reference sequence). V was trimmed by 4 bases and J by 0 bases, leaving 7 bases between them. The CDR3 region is CASSRDNSNQPQHF. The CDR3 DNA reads TGTGCCAGCAGCCGGGACAATAGCAATCAGCCCCAGCATTTT.

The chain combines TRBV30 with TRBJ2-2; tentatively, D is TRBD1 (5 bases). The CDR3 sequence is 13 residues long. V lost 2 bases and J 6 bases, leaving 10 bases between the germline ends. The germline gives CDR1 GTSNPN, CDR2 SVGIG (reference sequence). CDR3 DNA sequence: TGTGCCTGGAGTCCCAGGGTGGCCGGGGAGCTGTTTTTT. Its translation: CAWSPRVAGELFF. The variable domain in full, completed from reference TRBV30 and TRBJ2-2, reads SQTIHQWPATLVQPVGSPLSLECTVEGTSNPNLYWYRQAAGRGLQLLFYSVGIGQISSEVPQNLSASRPQDRQFILSSKKLLLSDSGFYLCAWSPRVAGELFFGEGSRLTVL.

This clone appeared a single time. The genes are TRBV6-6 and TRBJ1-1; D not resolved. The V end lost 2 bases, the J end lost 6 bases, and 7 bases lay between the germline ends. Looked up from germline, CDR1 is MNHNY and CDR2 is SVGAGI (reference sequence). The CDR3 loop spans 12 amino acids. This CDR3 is CASSYALPEAFF. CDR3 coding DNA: TGTGCCAGCAGTTACGCACTCCCTGAAGCTTTCTTT.

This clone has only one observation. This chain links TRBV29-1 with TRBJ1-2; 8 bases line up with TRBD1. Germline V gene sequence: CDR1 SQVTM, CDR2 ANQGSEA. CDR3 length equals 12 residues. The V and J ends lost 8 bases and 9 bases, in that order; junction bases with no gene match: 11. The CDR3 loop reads CSTRGTGSRYTF. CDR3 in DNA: TGCAGCACAAGGGGGACAGGTTCGCGCTACACCTTC.

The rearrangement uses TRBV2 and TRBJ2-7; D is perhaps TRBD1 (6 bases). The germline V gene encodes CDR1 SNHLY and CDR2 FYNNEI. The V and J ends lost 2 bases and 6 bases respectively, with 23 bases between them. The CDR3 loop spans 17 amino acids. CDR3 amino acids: CASSEFGGSLPRGEQYF. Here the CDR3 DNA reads TGTGCCAGCAGTGAATTTGGGGGCTCCCTTCCTCGGGGCGAGCAGTACTTC. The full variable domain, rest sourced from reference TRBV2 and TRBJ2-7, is EPEVTQTPSHQVTQMGQEVILRCVPISNHLYFYWYRQILGQKVEFLVSFYNNEISEKSEIFDDQFSVERPDGSNFTLKIRSTKLEDSAMYFCASSEFGGSLPRGEQYFGPGTRLTVT.

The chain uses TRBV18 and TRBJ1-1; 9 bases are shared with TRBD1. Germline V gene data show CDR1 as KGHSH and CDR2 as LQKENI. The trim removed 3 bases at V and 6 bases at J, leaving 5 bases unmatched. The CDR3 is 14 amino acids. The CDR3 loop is CASSPLQGASEAFF. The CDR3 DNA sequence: TGTGCCAGCTCACCCTTACAGGGGGCCTCTGAAGCTTTCTTT.

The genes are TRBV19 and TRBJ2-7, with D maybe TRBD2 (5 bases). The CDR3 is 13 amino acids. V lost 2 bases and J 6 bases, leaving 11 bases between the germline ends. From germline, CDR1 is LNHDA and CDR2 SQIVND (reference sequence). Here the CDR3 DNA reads TGTGCCAGTAGTATAAGGACTTCCGGCGAGCAGTACTTC. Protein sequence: CASSIRTSGEQYF.

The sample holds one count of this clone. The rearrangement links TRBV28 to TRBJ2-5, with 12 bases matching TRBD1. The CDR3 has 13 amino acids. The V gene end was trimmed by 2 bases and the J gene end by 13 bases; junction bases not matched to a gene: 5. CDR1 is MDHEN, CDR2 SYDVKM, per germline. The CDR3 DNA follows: TGTGCCAGCAGTTTAGGGGACAGGGGGCCTCTGTACTTC. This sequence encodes CASSLGDRGPLYF.

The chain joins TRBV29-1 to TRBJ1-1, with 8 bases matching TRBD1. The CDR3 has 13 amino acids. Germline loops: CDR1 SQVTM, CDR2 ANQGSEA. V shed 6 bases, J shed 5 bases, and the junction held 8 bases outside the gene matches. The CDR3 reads CSVSGGGRTEAFF. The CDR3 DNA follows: TGCAGCGTGTCAGGGGGCGGCAGGACTGAAGCTTTCTTT.